These 9 T cell receptor beta chains share one sample of origin, sequenced in a study of beta chain features in type 1 diabetes. TCRB transcripts that were expressed got sequenced, as all of the isolated RNA had been reverse transcribed. Method: immunoSEQ multiplex PCR; TCRdb's copy keeps in-frame clones and lacks some. This table has 350,000 to 450,000 clones, more than 12% appearing once. Sequenced material: naive CD4+ T cells from blood. These receptor sequences come from a woman between 18 and 29 years old in good health.

The chain carries TRBV30 and TRBJ2-7; 9 nucleotides agree with TRBD2. Germline lookup yields CDR1 GTSNPN and CDR2 SVGIG (reference sequence). The CDR3 contains 13 residues. V gave up 4 bases and J gave up 2 bases; unmatched junction bases: 3. The CDR3 is CAWTLAGTYEQYF. Here the CDR3 DNA reads TGTGCCTGGACCCTAGCGGGGACCTACGAGCAGTACTTC.

This clone came up a few times. The rearrangement joins TRBV30 to TRBJ1-5; 7 bases fit TRBD1. CDR3 size: 14 residues. V lost 1 base and J lost 6; bases outside the gene matches: 6. The germline V gene has CDR1 GTSNPN and CDR2 SVGIG (reference sequence). The CDR3 DNA reads TGTGCCTGGAGTGCAGGGGGGAGTCGTCAGCCCCAGCATTTT. It is translated as CAWSAGGSRQPQHF.

The V and J genes are TRBV5-6 and TRBJ2-1; 8 nucleotides line up with TRBD1. CDR1 and CDR2 from the germline V gene are SGHDT and YYEEEE. There are 13 residues in the CDR3. V was pared by 1 base and J by 15 bases, with 9 bases of the junction left unmatched. In DNA, the CDR3 is TGTGCCAGCAGCTTGCGACAGGGGCGCGGTCCGTTCTTC. Amino acids: CASSLRQGRGPFF.

The chain links TRBV9 to TRBJ2-1, with 10 positions matching TRBD2. The V and J ends lost 4 bases and 5 bases, in that order; junction bases with no gene match: 6. Germline values: CDR1 SGDLS, CDR2 YYNGEE. This CDR3 is 15 amino acids long. CDR3 nucleotide sequence: TGTGCCAGCAGCTCCGGGACTAGCGTCCACAATGAGCAGTTCTTC. This translates into CASSSGTSVHNEQFF.

The chain joins TRBV29-1 to TRBJ2-1, with TRBD1 matching over 9 bases. Germline V gives CDR1 SQVTM, CDR2 ANQGSEA. Trimming cost V 7 bases and J 6 bases; bases outside gene matches: 13. The CDR3 totals 15 residues. The CDR3 DNA reads TGCAGCGCAAAAGTACCGGGACAGGGAGCCAATGAGCAGTTCTTC. Its translation: CSAKVPGQGANEQFF.

CDR3 sequence reads: CASSLVAPGETQYF. As DNA, the CDR3 is TGTGCCAGCAGCTTGGTGGCGCCGGGTGAGACCCAGTACTTC. The genes are TRBV5-4 and TRBJ2-5; D gene unclear. Trimming removed 0 bases from V and 5 bases from J, with 11 bases in between. CDR3 length equals 14 residues. Germline assignment: CDR1 SGHNT and CDR2 YYREEE (reference sequence).

The chain carries TRBV7-2 and TRBJ2-1; 7 bases agree with TRBD2. The ends lost 5 bases at V and 10 bases at J; junction bases unmatched: 11. CDR3 length: 14 residues. CDR1 SGHTA and CDR2 FQGNSA come from the germline V gene. The CDR3 sequence: CASSAAGTNVEQFF. CDR3 DNA: TGTGCCAGCAGCGCCGCCGGGACTAACGTCGAGCAGTTCTTC.

V gene TRBV19 combines with J gene TRBJ2-1; D not resolved. Trimming stripped 3 bases from V and 6 bases from J, with 15 bases between. CDR1 is LNHDA and CDR2 is SQIVND in the germline V gene (reference sequence). The CDR3 has 15 residues. CDR3 DNA: TGTGCCAGTAGTATCGTACCTTTGGTAGCCAATGAGCAGTTCTTC. Translating gives CASSIVPLVANEQFF.

The chain is built from TRBV7-3 and TRBJ2-2; 10 positions match TRBD2. There are 15 residues in the CDR3. The germline V gene has CDR1 SGHTA and CDR2 FQGTGA. V dropped 3 bases and J dropped 7; count of bases not matched to a gene: 5. CDR3 in amino acids: CASSFLAGAGGELFF. The CDR3 DNA follows: TGTGCCAGCAGCTTTCTAGCGGGAGCGGGCGGGGAGCTGTTTTTT.